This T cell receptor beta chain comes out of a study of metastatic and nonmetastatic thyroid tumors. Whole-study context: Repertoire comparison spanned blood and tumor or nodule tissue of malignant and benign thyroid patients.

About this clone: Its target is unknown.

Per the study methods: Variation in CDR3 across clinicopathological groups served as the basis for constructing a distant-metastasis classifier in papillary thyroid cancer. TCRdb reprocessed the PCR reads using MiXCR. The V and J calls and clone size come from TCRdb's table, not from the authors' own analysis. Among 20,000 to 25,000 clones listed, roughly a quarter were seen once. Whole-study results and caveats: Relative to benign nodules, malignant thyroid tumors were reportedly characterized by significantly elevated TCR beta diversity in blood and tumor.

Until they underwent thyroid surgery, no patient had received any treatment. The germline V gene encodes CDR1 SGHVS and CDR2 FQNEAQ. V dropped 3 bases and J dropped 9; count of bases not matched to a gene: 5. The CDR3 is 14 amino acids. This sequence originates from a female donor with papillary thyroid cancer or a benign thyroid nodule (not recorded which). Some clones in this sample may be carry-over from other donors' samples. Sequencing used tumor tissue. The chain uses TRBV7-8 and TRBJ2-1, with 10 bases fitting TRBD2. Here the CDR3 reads CASSLGLASGEQFF. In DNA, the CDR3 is TGTGCCAGCAGCTTGGGACTAGCGTCTGGTGAGCAGTTCTTC.